This note documents a single T cell receptor (beta chain) sequence. The assay was immunoSEQ multiplex PCR, and TCRdb's table has in-frame clones only and misses some. In the table there are roughly 200,000 clones, around nine tenths of which are singletons. This sample stems from a study of blood T cell repertoires in COVID-19. The CDR3 loop spans 17 amino acids. Germline CDR1 reads LNHDA; CDR2 reads SQIVND (reference sequence). The V gene end was trimmed by 8 bases and the J gene end by 2 bases; junction bases not matched to a gene: 11. This clonotype was obtained from a man aged 18-30 years with active or convalescent COVID-19. The specimen sequenced was peripheral blood. The V gene is TRBV19, the J gene TRBJ2-7, with 14 bases aligning to TRBD2. CDR3 sequence reads: CASQGARTSGGTYEQYF. Written as DNA, the CDR3 is TGTGCCAGTCAGGGGGCCAGGACTAGCGGGGGGACCTACGAGCAGTACTTC.